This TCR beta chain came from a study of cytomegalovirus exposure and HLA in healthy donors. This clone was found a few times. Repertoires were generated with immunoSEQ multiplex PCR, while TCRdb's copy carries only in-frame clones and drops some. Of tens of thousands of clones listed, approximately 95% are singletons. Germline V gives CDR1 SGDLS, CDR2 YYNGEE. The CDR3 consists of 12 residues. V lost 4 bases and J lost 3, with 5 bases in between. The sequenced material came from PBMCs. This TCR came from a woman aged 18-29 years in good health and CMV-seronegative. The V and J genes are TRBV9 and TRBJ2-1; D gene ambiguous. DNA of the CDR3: TGTGCCAGCAGCATAAACTACAATGAGCAGTTCTTC. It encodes CASSINYNEQFF.